A selection of T cell receptor beta chains follows, all from one sample in a study of PD-1 blockade in classical Hodgkin lymphoma. Using immunoSEQ multiplex PCR, the repertoire was profiled, and TCRdb retains in-frame clones only, with some absent. The data hold 99,000 or so clones, with approximately 90% observed a single time. The starting material was peripheral blood mononuclear cells (PBMCs), obtained before the fourth cycle of nivolumab. These receptors came from a human donor with classical Hodgkin lymphoma. The conserved cysteine and the conserved F or W are not part of the CDR3 here. D genes are given only for firm matches.

j_gene	v_gene	d_gene	CDR3aa
TRBJ2-7	TRBV28	TRBD2	ASSLLETSYYEQY
TRBJ1-5	TRBV21-1	.	ASSSRSSGPQH
TRBJ1-4	TRBV2	.	ASTRQGGMKNCF
TRBJ2-5	TRBV7-7	TRBD1	ASSLDRGDGD
TRBJ1-5	TRBV6-5	.	ASGHNSNQPQH
TRBJ1-5	TRBV30	.	AWSVLPDQPQH
TRBJ2-2	TRBV7-2	.	ASSFGVGELF
TRBJ2-2	TRBV9	TRBD2	ASSVLAGNTGELF
TRBJ2-3	TRBV30	.	AWTPGQRTDTQY
TRBJ2-5	TRBV7-9	.	ASSLGRVVQETQY
TRBJ1-1	TRBV10-3	.	AISESNGATEAF
TRBJ1-5	TRBV18	.	ASSKVSGQPQH
TRBJ1-4	TRBV19	.	ASSMDVWGRSNEKLF
TRBJ2-2	TRBV2	.	ASRKGQITTGELF
TRBJ1-5	TRBV28	TRBD1	ASSAPGQGFQPQH
TRBJ2-7	TRBV2	TRBD2	ASSGEGRRFEQY
TRBJ2-7	TRBV28	TRBD1	ASSRQGAAEQY
TRBJ1-5	TRBV6-1	TRBD1	ASSERQGRNQPQH
TRBJ2-1	TRBV25-1	TRBD2	ASSASGDYNEQF
TRBJ2-6	TRBV27	.	ASSLDNSGANVLT
TRBJ2-5	TRBV4-2	TRBD2	ASSQGLAGTETQY
TRBJ2-1	TRBV10-2	TRBD2	ASSELGLAYNEQF
TRBJ1-1	TRBV5-4	.	ALGHSNTEAF
TRBJ2-1	TRBV5-1	.	ASSLVWRDPSYNEQF
TRBJ2-7	TRBV4-1	TRBD2	ASSQGGLAGDEQY
TRBJ1-3	TRBV6-1	.	ASSANHPGNTIY
TRBJ2-1	TRBV6-6	.	ASAPVYNEQF
TRBJ2-7	TRBV6-5	TRBD1	ASSYSADRGSGQY
TRBJ1-5	TRBV28	TRBD1	ASARTGWNQPQH
TRBJ1-5	TRBV2	.	ASSRAGNSNQPQH
TRBJ2-7	TRBV6-5	.	ASSYSRGYEQY
TRBJ1-1	TRBV7-6	.	ASSLGAPGSTEAF
TRBJ2-1	TRBV11-2	TRBD2	ASSLFTSGRTERGGEQF
TRBJ2-3	TRBV7-9	.	ASSLGHSTDTQY
TRBJ2-1	TRBV29-1	TRBD1	SVIGQGGNNEQF
TRBJ2-2	TRBV10-3	TRBD2	AISELDSGGGELF
TRBJ2-7	TRBV28	TRBD2	ASMGGYEQY
TRBJ2-3	TRBV5-1	TRBD2	ASSSSGRGTDTQY
TRBJ1-3	TRBV18	TRBD1	ASSPQQGGSSGNTIY
TRBJ1-1	TRBV10-3	.	AISDRTNTEAF
TRBJ2-2	TRBV4-1	.	ASSRTANTGELF
TRBJ2-1	TRBV7-9	.	ASSLVWGDEQF
TRBJ1-4	TRBV9	.	ASSVGQGLVNEKLF
TRBJ2-1	TRBV5-6	.	ASIVTRMDNEQF
TRBJ1-2	TRBV23-1	.	ASTPTVRVGGYT
TRBJ2-3	TRBV13	.	ASSFGFADTQY
TRBJ2-7	TRBV27	TRBD2	ASSSLVAGPYEQY
TRBJ2-7	TRBV28	TRBD1	ASITSGQGKYEQY
TRBJ2-7	TRBV5-1	TRBD2	ASSFEDAGGPEQY
TRBJ2-3	TRBV18	TRBD1	ASSPGTGMAAKSRDTQY
TRBJ1-1	TRBV27	TRBD1	ASSLSRTGPGGNTEAF
TRBJ2-1	TRBV4-3	TRBD2	ASSQTGTSGFSYNEQF
TRBJ2-3	TRBV10-3	TRBD2	ASGGGAPISTDTQY
TRBJ1-2	TRBV27	TRBD1	ASTPGGPSYGYT